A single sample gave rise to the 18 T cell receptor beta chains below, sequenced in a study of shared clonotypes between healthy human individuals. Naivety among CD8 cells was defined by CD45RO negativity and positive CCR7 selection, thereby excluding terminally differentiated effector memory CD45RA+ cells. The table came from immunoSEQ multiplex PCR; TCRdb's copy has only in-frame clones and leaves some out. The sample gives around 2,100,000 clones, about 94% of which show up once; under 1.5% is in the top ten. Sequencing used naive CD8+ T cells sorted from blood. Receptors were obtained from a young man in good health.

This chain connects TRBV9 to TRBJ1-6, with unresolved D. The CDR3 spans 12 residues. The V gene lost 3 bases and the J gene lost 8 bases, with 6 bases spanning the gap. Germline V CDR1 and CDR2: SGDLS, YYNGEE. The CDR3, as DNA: TGTGCCAGCAGCGGAGACTATTCACCCCTCCACTTT. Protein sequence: CASSGDYSPLHF.

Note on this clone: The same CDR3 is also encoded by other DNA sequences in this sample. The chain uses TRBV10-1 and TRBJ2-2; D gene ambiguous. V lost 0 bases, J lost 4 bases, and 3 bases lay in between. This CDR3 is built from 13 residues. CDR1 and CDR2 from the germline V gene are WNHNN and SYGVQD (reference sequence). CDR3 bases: TGCGCCAGCAGTGAGTCGCTCACCGGGGAGCTGTTTTTT. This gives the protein CASSESLTGELFF.

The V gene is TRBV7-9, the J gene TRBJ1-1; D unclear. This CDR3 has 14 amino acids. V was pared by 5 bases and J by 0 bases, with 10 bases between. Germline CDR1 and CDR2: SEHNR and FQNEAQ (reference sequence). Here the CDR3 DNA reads TGTGCCAGCAGCCCCTTCGTCCTGAACACTGAAGCTTTCTTT. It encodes CASSPFVLNTEAFF.

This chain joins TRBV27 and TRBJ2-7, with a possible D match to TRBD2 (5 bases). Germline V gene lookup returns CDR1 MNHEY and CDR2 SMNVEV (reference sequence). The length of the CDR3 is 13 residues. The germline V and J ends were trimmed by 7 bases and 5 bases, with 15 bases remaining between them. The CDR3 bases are TGTGCCAGCAAGTTCGGAGGCGAGAACGAGCAGTACTTC. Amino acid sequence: CASKFGGENEQYF.

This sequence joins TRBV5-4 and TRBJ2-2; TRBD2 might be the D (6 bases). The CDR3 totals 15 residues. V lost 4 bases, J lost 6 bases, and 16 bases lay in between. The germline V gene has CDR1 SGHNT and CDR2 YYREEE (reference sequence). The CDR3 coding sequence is TGTGCCAGCAGCAACCTAGCGAATGATCCCGGGGAGCTGTTTTTT. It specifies CASSNLANDPGELFF.

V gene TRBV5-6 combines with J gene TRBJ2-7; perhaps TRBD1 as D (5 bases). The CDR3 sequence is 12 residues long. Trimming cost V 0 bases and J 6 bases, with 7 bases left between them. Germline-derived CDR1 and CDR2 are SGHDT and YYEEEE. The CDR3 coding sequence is TGTGCCAGCAGCTTGGGACAGAGCGAGCAGTACTTC. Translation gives CASSLGQSEQYF.

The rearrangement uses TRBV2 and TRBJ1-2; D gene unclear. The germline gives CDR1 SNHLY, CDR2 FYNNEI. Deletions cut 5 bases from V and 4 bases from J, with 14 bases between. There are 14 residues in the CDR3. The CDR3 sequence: CASSTPGAFYGYTF. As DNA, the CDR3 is TGTGCCAGCAGTACCCCGGGAGCCTTCTATGGCTACACCTTC.

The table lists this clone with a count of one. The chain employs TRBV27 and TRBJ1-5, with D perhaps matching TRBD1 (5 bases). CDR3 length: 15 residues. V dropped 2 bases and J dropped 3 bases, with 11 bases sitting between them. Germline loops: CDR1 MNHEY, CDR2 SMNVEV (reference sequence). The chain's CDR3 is CASSLSPGNNQPQHF. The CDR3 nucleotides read TGTGCCAGCAGTTTAAGTCCAGGGAACAATCAGCCCCAGCATTTT.

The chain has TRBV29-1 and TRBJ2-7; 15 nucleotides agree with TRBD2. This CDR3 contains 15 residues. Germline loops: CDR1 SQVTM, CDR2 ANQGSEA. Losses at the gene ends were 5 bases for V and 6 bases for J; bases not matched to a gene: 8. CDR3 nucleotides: TGCAGCGTTTGGTACTCGGGACTAGCGGGGGGCGAGCAGTACTTC. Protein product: CSVWYSGLAGGEQYF.

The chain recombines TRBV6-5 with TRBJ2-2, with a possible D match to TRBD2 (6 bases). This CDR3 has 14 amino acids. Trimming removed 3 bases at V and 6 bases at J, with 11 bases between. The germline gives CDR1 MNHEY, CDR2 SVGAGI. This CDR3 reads CASSYYGSPGELFF. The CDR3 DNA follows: TGTGCCAGCAGTTATTACGGGAGTCCCGGGGAGCTGTTTTTT.

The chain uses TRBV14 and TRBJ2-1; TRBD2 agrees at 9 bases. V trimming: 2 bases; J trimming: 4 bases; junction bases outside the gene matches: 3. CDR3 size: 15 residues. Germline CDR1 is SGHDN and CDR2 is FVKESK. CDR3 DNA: TGTGCCAGCAGCCAATATCTAGCGGGGTACAATGAGCAGTTCTTC. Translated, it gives CASSQYLAGYNEQFF.

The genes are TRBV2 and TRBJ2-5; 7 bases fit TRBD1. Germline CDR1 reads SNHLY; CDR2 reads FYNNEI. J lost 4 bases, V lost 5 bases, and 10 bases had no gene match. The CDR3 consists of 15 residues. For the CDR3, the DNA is TGTGCCAGCAGTCTAACAGGGGCGCTAGCAGAGACCCAGTACTTC. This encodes CASSLTGALAETQYF.

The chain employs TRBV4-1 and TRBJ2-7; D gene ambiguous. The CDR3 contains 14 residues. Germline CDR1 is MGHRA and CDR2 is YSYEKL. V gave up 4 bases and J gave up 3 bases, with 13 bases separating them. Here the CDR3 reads CASSPTTDGYEQYF. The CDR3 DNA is TGCGCCAGCAGCCCCACTACGGACGGCTACGAGCAGTACTTC.

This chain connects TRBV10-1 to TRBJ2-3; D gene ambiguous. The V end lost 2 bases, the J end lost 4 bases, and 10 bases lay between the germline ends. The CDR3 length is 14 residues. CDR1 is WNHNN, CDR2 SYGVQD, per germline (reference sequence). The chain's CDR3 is CASSEPETSDTQYF. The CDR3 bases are TGCGCCAGCAGTGAGCCCGAAACTTCAGATACGCAGTATTTT.

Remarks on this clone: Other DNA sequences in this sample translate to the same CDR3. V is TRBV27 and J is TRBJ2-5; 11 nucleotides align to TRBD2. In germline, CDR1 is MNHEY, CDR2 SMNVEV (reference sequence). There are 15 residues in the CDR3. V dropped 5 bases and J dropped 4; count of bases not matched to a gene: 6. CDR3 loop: CASSLLAGGRETQYF. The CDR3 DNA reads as TGTGCCAGCAGTCTTCTAGCGGGAGGAAGAGAGACCCAGTACTTC.

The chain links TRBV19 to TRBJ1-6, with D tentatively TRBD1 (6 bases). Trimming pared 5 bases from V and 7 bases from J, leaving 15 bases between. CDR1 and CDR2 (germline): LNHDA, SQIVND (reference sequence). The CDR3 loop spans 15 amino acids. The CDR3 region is CASSPRGEGNSPLHF. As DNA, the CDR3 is TGTGCCAGTAGTCCAAGGGGGGAAGGGAATTCACCCCTCCACTTT.

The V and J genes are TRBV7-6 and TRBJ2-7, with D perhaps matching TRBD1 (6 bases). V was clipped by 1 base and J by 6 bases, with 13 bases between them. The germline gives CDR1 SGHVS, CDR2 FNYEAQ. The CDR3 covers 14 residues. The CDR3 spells CASSLEVGAIEQYF. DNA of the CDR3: TGTGCCAGCAGCTTAGAGGTGGGGGCGATCGAGCAGTACTTC.

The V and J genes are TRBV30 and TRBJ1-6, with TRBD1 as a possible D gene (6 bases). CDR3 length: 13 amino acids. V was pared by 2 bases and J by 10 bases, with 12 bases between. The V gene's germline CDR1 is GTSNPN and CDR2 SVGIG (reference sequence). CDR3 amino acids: CAWSLQGNSPLHF. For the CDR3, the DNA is TGTGCCTGGAGTCTCCAGGGGAACTCACCCCTCCACTTT.